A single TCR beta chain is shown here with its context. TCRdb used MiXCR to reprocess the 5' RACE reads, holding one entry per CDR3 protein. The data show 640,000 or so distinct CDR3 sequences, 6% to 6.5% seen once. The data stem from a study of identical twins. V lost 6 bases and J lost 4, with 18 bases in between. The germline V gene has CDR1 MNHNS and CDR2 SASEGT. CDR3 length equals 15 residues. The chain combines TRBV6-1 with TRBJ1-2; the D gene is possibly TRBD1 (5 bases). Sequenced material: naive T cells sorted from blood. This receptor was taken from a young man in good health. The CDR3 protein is CASRRDSMSLYGYTF. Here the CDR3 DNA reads TGTGCCAGCAGGAGAGACAGTATGAGCCTCTATGGCTACACCTTC.